This T cell receptor (beta chain) was recovered during a study of identical twins. Broader study findings: Modeled out-of-frame TCR alpha sharing in monozygotic twins fell below observed levels.

The CDR3 runs to 14 residues. The V gene's germline CDR1 is DFQATT and CDR2 SNEGSKA (reference sequence). Trimming shortened V by 3 bases and J by 2 bases, and 8 bases separated the two germline ends. This clonotype was seen a handful of times. No antigen is known for it. TCRdb analysed the 5' RACE reads with MiXCR anew, one entry per CDR3 protein. The sample includes fewer than 900,000 distinct CDR3 sequences, roughly 20% of them seen just once. The data also belong to a second study, concerning T cells expressing NK-cell markers. That publication notes: What remained unclear was the HCMV specificity of expanded NKG2C+ T cell clones.

This TCR derives from a woman younger than 35 in good health. The chain uses TRBV20-1 and TRBJ2-6; D is ambiguous. Input material: PBMCs. This CDR3 reads CSARETPGANVLTF. The DNA for the CDR3 is TGCAGTGCTAGGGAAACCCCTGGGGCCAACGTCCTGACTTTC.